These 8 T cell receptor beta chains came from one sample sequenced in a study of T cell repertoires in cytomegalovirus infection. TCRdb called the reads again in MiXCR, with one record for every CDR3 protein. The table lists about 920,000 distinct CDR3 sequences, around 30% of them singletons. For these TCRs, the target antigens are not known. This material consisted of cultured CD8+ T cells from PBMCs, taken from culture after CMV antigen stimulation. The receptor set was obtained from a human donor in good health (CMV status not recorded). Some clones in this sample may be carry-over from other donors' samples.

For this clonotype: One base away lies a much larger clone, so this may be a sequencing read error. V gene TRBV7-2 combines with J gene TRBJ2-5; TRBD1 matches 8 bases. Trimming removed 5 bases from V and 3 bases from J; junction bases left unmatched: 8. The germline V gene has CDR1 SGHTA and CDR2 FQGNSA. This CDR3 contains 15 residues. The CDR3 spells CTSSSRGRSEETQYF. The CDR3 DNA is TGTACCAGCAGCAGCAGGGGGCGTTCGGAAGAGACCCAGTACTTC.

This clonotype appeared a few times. The CDR3 loop is CASSRGQSGNEQFF. CDR3 DNA: TGCGCCAGCAGTAGGGGGCAGAGCGGGAATGAGCAGTTCTTC. The genes are TRBV4-1 and TRBJ2-1, with D maybe TRBD1 (7 bases). The CDR3 totals 14 residues. Trimming removed 6 bases at V and 7 bases at J, with 16 bases between. CDR1 and CDR2 (germline): MGHRA, YSYEKL.

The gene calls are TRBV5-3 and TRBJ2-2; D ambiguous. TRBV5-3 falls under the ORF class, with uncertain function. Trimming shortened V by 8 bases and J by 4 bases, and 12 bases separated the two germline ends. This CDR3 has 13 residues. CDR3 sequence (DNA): TGTGCCAGCAGGCAGTATTCCACCGGGGAGCTGTTTTTT. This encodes CASRQYSTGELFF.

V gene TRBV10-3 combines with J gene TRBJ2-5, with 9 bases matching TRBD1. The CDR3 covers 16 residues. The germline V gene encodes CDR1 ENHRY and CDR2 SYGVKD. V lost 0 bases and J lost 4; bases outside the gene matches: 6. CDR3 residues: CAISESTGGLGETQYF. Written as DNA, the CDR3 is TGTGCCATCAGTGAGTCCACAGGGGGCCTCGGAGAGACCCAGTACTTC.

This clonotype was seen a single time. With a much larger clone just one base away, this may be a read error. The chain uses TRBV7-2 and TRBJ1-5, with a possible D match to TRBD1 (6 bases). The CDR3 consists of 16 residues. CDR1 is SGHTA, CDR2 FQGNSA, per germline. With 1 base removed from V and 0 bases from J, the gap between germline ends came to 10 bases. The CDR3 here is CASSLVTTGSNQPQHF. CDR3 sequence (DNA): TGTGCCAGCAGCTTAGTGACGACAGGTAGCAATCAGCCCCAGCATTTT.

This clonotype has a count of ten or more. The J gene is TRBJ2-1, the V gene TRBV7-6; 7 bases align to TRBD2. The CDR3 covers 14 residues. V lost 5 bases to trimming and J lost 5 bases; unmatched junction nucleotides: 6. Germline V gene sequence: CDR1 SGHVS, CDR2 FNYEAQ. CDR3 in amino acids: CASSPRGGNNEQFF. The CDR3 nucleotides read TGTGCCAGCAGCCCTCGCGGGGGTAACAATGAGCAGTTCTTC.

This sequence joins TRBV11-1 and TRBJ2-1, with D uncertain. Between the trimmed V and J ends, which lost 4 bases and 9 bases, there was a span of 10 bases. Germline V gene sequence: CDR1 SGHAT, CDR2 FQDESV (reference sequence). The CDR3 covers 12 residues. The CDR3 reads CASSYSDGEQFF. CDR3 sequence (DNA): TGTGCCAGCAGCTACTCAGATGGTGAGCAGTTCTTC. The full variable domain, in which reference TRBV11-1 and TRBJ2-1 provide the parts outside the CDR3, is EAEVAQSPRYKITEKSQAVAFWCDPISGHATLYWYRQILGQGPELLVQFQDESVVDDSQLPKDRFSAERLKGVDSTLKIQPAELGDSAMYLCASSYSDGEQFFGPGTRLTVL.

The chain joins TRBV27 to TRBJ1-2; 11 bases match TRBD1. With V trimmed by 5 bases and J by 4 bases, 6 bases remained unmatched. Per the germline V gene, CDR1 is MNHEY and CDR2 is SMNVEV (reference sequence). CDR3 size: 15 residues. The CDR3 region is CASSAGTGGVYGYTF. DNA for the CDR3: TGTGCCAGCAGTGCTGGGACAGGGGGAGTCTATGGCTACACCTTC.